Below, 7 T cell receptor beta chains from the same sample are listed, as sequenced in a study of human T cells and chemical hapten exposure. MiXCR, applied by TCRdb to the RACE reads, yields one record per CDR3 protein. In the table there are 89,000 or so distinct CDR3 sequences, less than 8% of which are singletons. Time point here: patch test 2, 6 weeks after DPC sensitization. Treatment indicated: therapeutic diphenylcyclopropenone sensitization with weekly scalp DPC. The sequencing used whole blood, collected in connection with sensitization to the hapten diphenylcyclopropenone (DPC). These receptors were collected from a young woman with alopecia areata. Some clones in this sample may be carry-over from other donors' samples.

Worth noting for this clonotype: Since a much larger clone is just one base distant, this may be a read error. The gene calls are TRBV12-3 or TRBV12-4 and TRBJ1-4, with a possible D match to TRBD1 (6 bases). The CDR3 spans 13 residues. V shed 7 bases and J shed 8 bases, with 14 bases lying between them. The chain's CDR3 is CASNMGAGEKLFF. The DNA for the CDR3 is TGTGCCAGCAATATGGGGGCAGGGGAAAAACTGTTTTTT.

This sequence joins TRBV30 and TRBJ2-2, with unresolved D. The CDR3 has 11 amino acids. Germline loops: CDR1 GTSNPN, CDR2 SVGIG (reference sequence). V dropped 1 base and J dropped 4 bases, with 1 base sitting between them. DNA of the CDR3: TGTGCCTGGAGTGCCACCGGGGAGCTGTTTTTT. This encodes CAWSATGELFF.

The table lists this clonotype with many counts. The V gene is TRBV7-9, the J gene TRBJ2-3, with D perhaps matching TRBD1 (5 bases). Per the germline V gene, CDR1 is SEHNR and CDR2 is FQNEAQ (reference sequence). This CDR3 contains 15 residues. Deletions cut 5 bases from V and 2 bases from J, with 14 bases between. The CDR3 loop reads CASSQYRGTTDTQYF. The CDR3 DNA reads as TGTGCCAGCAGCCAATATAGGGGCACCACAGATACGCAGTATTTT.

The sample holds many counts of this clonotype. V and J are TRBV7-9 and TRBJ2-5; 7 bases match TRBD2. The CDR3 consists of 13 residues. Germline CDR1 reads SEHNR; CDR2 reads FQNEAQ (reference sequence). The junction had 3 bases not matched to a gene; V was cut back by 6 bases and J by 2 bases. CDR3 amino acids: CASSPGGQETQYF. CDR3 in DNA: TGTGCCAGCAGTCCGGGGGGACAAGAGACCCAGTACTTC.

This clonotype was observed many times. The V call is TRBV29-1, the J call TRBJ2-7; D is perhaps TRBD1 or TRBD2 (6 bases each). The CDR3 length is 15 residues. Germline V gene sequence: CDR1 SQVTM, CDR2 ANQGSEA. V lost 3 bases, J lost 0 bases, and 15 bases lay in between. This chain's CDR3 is CSVDGGQGLSYEQYF. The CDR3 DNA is TGCAGCGTTGATGGGGGGCAGGGACTCTCCTACGAGCAGTACTTC.

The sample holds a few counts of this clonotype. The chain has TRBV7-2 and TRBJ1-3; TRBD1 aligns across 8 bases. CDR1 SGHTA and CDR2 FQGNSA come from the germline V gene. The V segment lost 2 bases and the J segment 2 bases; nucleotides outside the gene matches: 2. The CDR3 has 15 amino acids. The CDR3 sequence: CASSLTGGAGNTIYF. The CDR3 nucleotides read TGTGCCAGCAGCTTAACAGGGGGGGCTGGAAACACCATATATTTT.

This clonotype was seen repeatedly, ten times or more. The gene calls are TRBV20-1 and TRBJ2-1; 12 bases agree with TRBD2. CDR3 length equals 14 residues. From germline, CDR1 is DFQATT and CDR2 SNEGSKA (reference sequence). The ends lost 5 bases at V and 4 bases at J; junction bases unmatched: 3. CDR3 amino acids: CSAWTSGVYNEQFF. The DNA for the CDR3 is TGCAGTGCTTGGACTAGCGGGGTATACAATGAGCAGTTCTTC.